The T cell receptor beta chain under discussion was sequenced for a study of tumor-infiltrating lymphocytes in primary liver carcinoma. The wider study: Patients underwent resection of primary liver carcinoma. The patients comprised men and women between the ages of 30 and 69 years. The study's findings and limits: Paired tumor-adjacent and tumor-blood samples overlapped less than tumor region pairs did.

Constant-region priming of around 530 ng total RNA yielded TCR beta cDNA. Investigators got TCR beta libraries out of three nested multiplex PCR rounds, done with slightly modified ARM-PCR. Running 9 to 10 cycles apiece, the first two PCR rounds relied on TRBV1-TRBV30 forward primers together with a C-beta reverse primer. From the multiplex PCR reads, TCRdb called clonotypes with MiXCR, one entry per CDR3 protein. The sample has 190,000 or so distinct CDR3 sequences; less than 75% are singletons. Per germline, CDR1 SEHNR and CDR2 FQNEAQ (reference sequence). The CDR3 loop spans 14 amino acids. The V segment lost 6 bases and the J segment 6 bases; nucleotides outside the gene matches: 7. RNA was extracted from whole blood without cell sorting, alongside germline DNA. A note on this clonotype: The antigen remains unidentified.

The material sequenced was peripheral blood. V is TRBV7-9 and J is TRBJ2-2; TRBD1 aligns across 7 bases. The clonotype comes from a woman aged 55-70 years with primary liver carcinoma and hepatitis B virus infection. The CDR3 protein is CASRPTGDSGELFF. The CDR3 coding sequence is TGTGCCAGCAGGCCCACAGGGGATTCCGGGGAGCTGTTTTTT.